This is a list of T cell receptor beta chains from one sample in a study of OX40 agonist ivuxolimab in advanced cancers. Assay used: immunoSEQ multiplex PCR; TCRdb lists only in-frame clones, some missing. Altogether 35,000 to 40,000 clones are present, about 90% being singletons, with the ten largest covering 25% to 40%. Sequencing was performed on CD4+ or CD8+ T cells sorted from blood, taken in a trial of the OX40 agonist ivuxolimab. Source of these receptors: an adult with an advanced solid tumor such as melanoma, head and neck, liver or kidney cancer. CDR3s include the opening cysteine and the closing phenylalanine or tryptophan. The order of the fields is J gene, D gene, V gene, clone size, CDR3 DNA, CDR3 protein. D genes are given only for firm matches. Clone size appears in some rows only: once, few, many, or a class for an expanded clone.

TRBJ2-2 - TRBV5-1 - TGCGCCAGCAGCTTGGCCTTATCCACCGGGGAGCTGTTTTTT CASSLALSTGELFF
TRBJ1-2 - TRBV2 - TGTGCCAGCAGTACGGTCCGCCGATATGGCTACACCTTC CASSTVRRYGYTF
TRBJ2-3 TRBD2 TRBV11-2 - TGTGCCAGCAGCTTCAACCAGGCTGGGGGGGCAGATACGCAGTATTTT CASSFNQAGGADTQYF
TRBJ1-4 - TRBV23-1 few TGCGCCAGCATTCCGAGGAAACAGGGTTGTGAAAAACTGTTTTTT CASIPRKQGCEKLFF
TRBJ2-3 TRBD2 TRBV11-2 - TGTGCCAGCAGCTTAGCGCTAGCGGGGTTGGATACGCAGTATTTT CASSLALAGLDTQYF
TRBJ1-4 - TRBV2 - TGTGCCAGAGGCCCGGGCCAGGGCCGAAAAAAACTGTTTTTT CARGPGQGRKKLFF
TRBJ2-3 TRBD1 TRBV11-2 - TGTGCCAGCAGCAACTTACAGGGGGGAGGCACAGATACGCAGTATTTT CASSNLQGGGTDTQYF
TRBJ2-7 TRBD1 TRBV29-1 few TGCAGCGTTAAGGGACAGGGGGCTTGGGAGCAGTACTTC CSVKGQGAWEQYF
TRBJ2-7 - TRBV19 - TGTGCCAGTAGTCTAGGGGCAACCTACGAGCAGTACTTC CASSLGATYEQYF
TRBJ2-7 TRBD2 TRBV7-8 few TGTGCCAGCAGCGTTAGCGGGACATCCTACGAGCAGTACTTC CASSVSGTSYEQYF
TRBJ2-3 - TRBV28 once TGTGCCAGCAGTTTACCCCTCGGGGGCACAGATACGCAGTATTTT CASSLPLGGTDTQYF
TRBJ2-1 TRBD2 TRBV5-1 - TGCGCCAGCAGCCCCGGGACTAGCGGGAGCAATGAGCAGTTCTTC CASSPGTSGSNEQFF
TRBJ2-7 - TRBV7-2 - TGTGCCAGCAGCTCCTTACTAGCCTACGAGCAGTACTTC CASSSLLAYEQYF
TRBJ1-4 - TRBV5-4 - TGTGCCAGCAGCTTGGGAGGATCTGCAACTAATGAAAAACTGTTTTTT CASSLGGSATNEKLFF
TRBJ2-7 - TRBV7-2 - TGTGCCAGCAGCCCTGTAGGGAGCACCTACGAGCAGTACTTC CASSPVGSTYEQYF
TRBJ1-2 TRBD1 TRBV5-1 - TGCGCCAGCAGCGCTCCGGGACAGACAGTCTATGGCTACACCTTC CASSAPGQTVYGYTF
TRBJ2-7 - TRBV6-6 few TGTGCCAGCAGTACCAGACAGGACGAGCAGTACTTC CASSTRQDEQYF
TRBJ2-1 TRBD1 TRBV11-2 - TGTGCCAGCAGCTCATGGACAGGGGAAAACAATGAGCAGTTCTTC CASSSWTGENNEQFF
TRBJ1-5 - TRBV6-1 - TGTGCCAGCACTGGTCGGGAGTTCAATCAGCCCCAGCATTTT CASTGREFNQPQHF
TRBJ2-3 TRBD2 TRBV10-3 - TGTGCCATCAGTGAGTCTCAAGGGGCGCAAGGGACTAGCGGGAGGCATACGCAGTATTTT CAISESQGAQGTSGRHTQYF
TRBJ2-3 - TRBV7-9 - TGTGCCAGCACCCAACTAGAACGTGCTACGCAGTATTTT CASTQLERATQYF
TRBJ1-4 TRBD1 TRBV5-4 - TGTGCCAGCAGCCCTTCGACAGGGGGTAATGAAAAACTGTTTTTT CASSPSTGGNEKLFF
TRBJ2-3 - TRBV7-2 - TGTGCCAGCAGCTCCCGAGGGGGAGCTAGCACAGATACGCAGTATTTT CASSSRGGASTDTQYF
TRBJ2-2 - TRBV9 - TGTGCCAGCAGCGTAGAGGCTACCGGGGAGCTGTTTTTT CASSVEATGELFF
TRBJ1-3 - TRBV30 - TGTGCCTGGAGTGTATGGGTCTCTGGAAACACCATATATTTT CAWSVWVSGNTIYF
TRBJ1-2 - TRBV2 - TGTGCCAGCAGTCCACAGGGTGGCAGCTATGGCTACACCTTC CASSPQGGSYGYTF
TRBJ2-3 - TRBV14 - TGTGCCAGCAGCCATCAGGATACGCAGTATTTT CASSHQDTQYF
TRBJ2-3 - TRBV7-9 - TGTGCCAGCAGCTTTCTCACTGTGGGCACAGATACGCAGTATTTT CASSFLTVGTDTQYF
TRBJ2-5 - TRBV18 - TGTGCCAGCTCACCACGAGAGGGGGTGGAGACCCAGTACTTC CASSPREGVETQYF
TRBJ1-4 TRBD1 TRBV5-1 - TGCGCCAGCAGCCAGGGGGTGGGCGGTAATGAAAAACTGTTTTTT CASSQGVGGNEKLFF
TRBJ2-3 - TRBV6-5 - TGTGCCAGCAGTTACAGGGGGGGAGAGGCAGATACGCAGTATTTT CASSYRGGEADTQYF
TRBJ1-1 TRBD1 TRBV11-3 - TGTGCCAGCAGCTTAGCCAACCCGGGACAGGGGGAGAACACTGAAGCTTTCTTT CASSLANPGQGENTEAFF
TRBJ1-2 - TRBV28 - TGTGCCAGCAGTTCGGGGGCTAACTATGGCTACACCTTC CASSSGANYGYTF
TRBJ1-2 TRBD1 TRBV19 - TGTGCCAGTAGTGGGGGGACAGGCTGGAATGGCTACACCTTC CASSGGTGWNGYTF
TRBJ1-4 - TRBV19 - TGTGCCACCCGTGGGGACTACGACACTAATGAAAAACTGTTTTTT CATRGDYDTNEKLFF
TRBJ1-4 - TRBV5-1 few TGCGCCAATCCGATTGCAACTAATGAAAAACTGTTTTTT CANPIATNEKLFF
TRBJ1-5 - TRBV7-2 - TGTGCCAGCAGCTTAGGGACACAAAGCAATCAGCCCCAGCATTTT CASSLGTQSNQPQHF
TRBJ2-7 TRBD2 TRBV5-4 - TGTGCCAGCAGCCCTGGGACTAGCGGGGTCTACGAGCAGTACTTC CASSPGTSGVYEQYF
TRBJ1-6 - TRBV5-1 - TGCGCCAGCAGGTTCAATCCCCCATCGGGGTCATATAATTCACCCCTCCACTTT CASRFNPPSGSYNSPLHF
TRBJ1-1 - TRBV19 - TGTGCCAGTAGTATGATGGGGGACACTGAAGCTTTCTTT CASSMMGDTEAFF
TRBJ2-1 TRBD2 TRBV7-8 - TGTGCCAGCAGCGTCGAGCGGGGCTCCTACAATGAGCAGTTCTTC CASSVERGSYNEQFF
TRBJ2-7 - TRBV28 - TGTGCCAGCAGTTACGGAGGGCAGCCCCTGGCCTACGAGCAGTACTTC CASSYGGQPLAYEQYF
TRBJ2-3 TRBD2 TRBV7-8 - TGTGCCAGCAGCTTCGGACTAGCGGGAGGAACAGATACGCAGTATTTT CASSFGLAGGTDTQYF
TRBJ1-3 - TRBV10-3 - TGTGCCATCAGTGACGGCTCTGGAAACACCATATATTTT CAISDGSGNTIYF
TRBJ1-5 - TRBV6-6 - TGTGCCAGCAGTATCCGGGGGCAGCCCCAGCATTTT CASSIRGQPQHF
TRBJ1-2 - TRBV5-4 - TGTGCCAGCAGCACCAAAAGTGGGATCCCCTCCGGCTACACCTTC CASSTKSGIPSGYTF
TRBJ1-1 - TRBV18 - TGTGCCAGCTCACCTCCTAATCGGCAGCGGAACACTGAAGCTTTCTTT CASSPPNRQRNTEAFF
TRBJ2-7 - TRBV7-6 few TGTGCCAGCAGCTCCAGCTCCTACGAGCAGTACTTC CASSSSSYEQYF
TRBJ2-6 - TRBV5-4 few TGTGCCAGCAGCCAAGCGTCTGGGGCCAACGTCCTGACTTTC CASSQASGANVLTF
TRBJ2-7 TRBD2 TRBV19 - TGTGCCAGTAAGACTAGCGGAACCTACGAGCAGTACTTC CASKTSGTYEQYF
TRBJ2-2 - TRBV15 - TGTGCCACCAGCAGAGTAGCAACCGCCGGGGAGCTGTTTTTT CATSRVATAGELFF
TRBJ1-4 - TRBV9 - TGTGCCAGCAGGCTCAATGAAAAACTGTTTTTT CASRLNEKLFF
TRBJ2-4 TRBD2 TRBV4-1 - TGCGCCAGCAGCCAAGAGGGGACTAGCGGGAGAACGGCCGAAAACATTCAGTACTTC CASSQEGTSGRTAENIQYF
TRBJ1-4 - TRBV5-1 - TGCGCCAGCAGCTTGAGCTTGAGGAACCCGGGCGAACTGTTTTTT CASSLSLRNPGELFF
TRBJ2-3 - TRBV7-9 few TGTGCCAGCAGCTTAGCGCGGGGAACTCACACAGATACGCAGTATTTT CASSLARGTHTDTQYF
TRBJ1-2 - TRBV5-6 once TGTGCCAGCAGCTTTGGGGGAGATGGCTACACCTTC CASSFGGDGYTF
TRBJ2-2 - TRBV30 - TGTGCCTGGAGTGTCCCCCCAACGAACACCGGGGAGCTGTTTTTT CAWSVPPTNTGELFF
TRBJ2-7 - TRBV19 - TGTGCCAGTAGTATGGTGGACGGAAGATACGAGCAGTACTTC CASSMVDGRYEQYF
TRBJ2-1 TRBD2 TRBV10-1 - TGCGCCAGCAGTGGACTCAGCGGGAGAGGGTCCTACAATGAGCAGTTCTTC CASSGLSGRGSYNEQFF